This TCR beta chain was identified during a study of PD-L1 blockade in urothelial cancer. Across the study: Blood analysis was done at 3 weeks (second dose) and 6 weeks after treatment began.

The CDR3 consists of 13 residues. CDR1 and CDR2 from the germline V gene are SGHNT and YENEEA. Trimming removed 7 bases from V and 5 bases from J; junction bases left unmatched: 6. Only in-frame clones appear in the TCRdb table, and some are missing; sequencing was by immunoSEQ multiplex PCR. The sample contains some 45,000 clones, 70% to 90% of which appear only once. Sequences were derived from PBMCs, sampled around atezolizumab (anti-PD-L1) treatment. This clonotype originated in a man aged 80 or over with urothelial cancer. This chain connects TRBV11-3 to TRBJ1-1; 8 bases line up with TRBD1. Here the CDR3 DNA reads TGTGCCAGCAAAGGGACAGGCGAGACTGAAGCTTTCTTT. It translates to CASKGTGETEAFF.